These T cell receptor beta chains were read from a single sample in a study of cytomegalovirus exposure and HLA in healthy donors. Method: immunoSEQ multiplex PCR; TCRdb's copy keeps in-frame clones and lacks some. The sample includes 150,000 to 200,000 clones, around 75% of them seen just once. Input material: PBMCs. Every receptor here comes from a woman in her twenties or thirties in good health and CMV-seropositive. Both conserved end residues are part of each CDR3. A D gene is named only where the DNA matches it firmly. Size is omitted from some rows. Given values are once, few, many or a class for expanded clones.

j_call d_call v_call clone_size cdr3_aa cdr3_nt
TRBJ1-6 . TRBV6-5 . CASSSPSSYNSPLHF TGTGCCAGCAGTAGTCCGAGCTCCTATAATTCACCCCTCCACTTT
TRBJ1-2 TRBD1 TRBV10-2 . CASLRPGQGGVDYGYTF TGCGCCAGCTTACGACCGGGACAGGGAGGGGTAGACTATGGCTACACCTTC
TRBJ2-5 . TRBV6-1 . CASSRGGQGFETQYF TGTGCCAGCAGCCGGGGGGGACAGGGATTCGAGACCCAGTACTTC
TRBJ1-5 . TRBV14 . CASSQSRNSGYQPQHF TGTGCCAGCAGCCAAAGTAGGAACAGTGGATATCAGCCCCAGCATTTT
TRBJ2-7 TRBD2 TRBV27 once CASSFLGGNEQYF TGTGCCAGCAGTTTTCTCGGGGGGAACGAGCAGTACTTC
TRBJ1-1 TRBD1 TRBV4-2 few CASSSQGAPTFTEAFF TGTGCCAGCAGTTCTCAGGGGGCGCCCACCTTTACTGAAGCTTTCTTT
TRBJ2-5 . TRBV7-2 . CASSLGPPTGPQETQYF TGTGCCAGCAGCTTAGGCCCCCCTACAGGGCCTCAAGAGACCCAGTACTTC
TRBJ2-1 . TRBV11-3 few CASSLEGVYNEQFF TGTGCCAGCAGCCTCGAGGGGGTTTACAATGAGCAGTTCTTC
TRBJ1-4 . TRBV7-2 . CASSLESRGNEKLFF TGTGCCAGCAGCTTAGAGTCCCGGGGGAATGAAAAACTGTTTTTT
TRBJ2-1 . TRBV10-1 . CASRLTSFGEQFF TGCGCCAGCAGGCTAACTAGTTTCGGCGAGCAGTTCTTC
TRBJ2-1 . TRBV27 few CATSETSLYNEQFF TGTGCCACAAGCGAGACTAGTCTGTACAATGAGCAGTTCTTC
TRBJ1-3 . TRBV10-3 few CATGGSGGNTIYF TGTGCCACCGGCGGGTCTGGGGGAAACACCATATATTTT
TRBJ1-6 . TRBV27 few CASSLWDTANSPLHF TGTGCCAGCAGTTTATGGGACACGGCGAATTCACCCCTCCACTTT
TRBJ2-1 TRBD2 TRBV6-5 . CASRVTPSGGNEQFF TGTGCCAGCAGAGTTACCCCTAGCGGGGGCAATGAGCAGTTCTTC
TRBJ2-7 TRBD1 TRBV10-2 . CAARTGAYEQYF TGCGCCGCCCGGACAGGGGCCTACGAGCAGTACTTC
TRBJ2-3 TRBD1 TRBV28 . CASSSQQGLGDTQYF TGTGCCAGCAGTTCACAACAGGGGCTAGGGGATACGCAGTATTTT
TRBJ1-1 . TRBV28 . CASTHRRRETEAFF TGTGCCAGCACCCATAGAAGGAGGGAAACTGAAGCTTTCTTT
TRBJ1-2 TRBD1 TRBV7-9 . CASRATGPFRGYTF TGTGCCAGCAGGGCGACAGGGCCGTTCCGGGGCTACACCTTC
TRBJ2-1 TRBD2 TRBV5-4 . CASSPWGSGGFNEQFF TGTGCCAGCAGCCCTTGGGGTAGCGGGGGGTTCAATGAGCAGTTCTTC
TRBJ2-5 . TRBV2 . CASSEAASSVKGTQYF TGTGCCAGCAGTGAAGCGGCTAGTTCGGTTAAAGGGACCCAGTACTTC
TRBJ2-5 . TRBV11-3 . CASSPTGQETQYF TGTGCCAGCAGCCCCACAGGTCAAGAGACCCAGTACTTC
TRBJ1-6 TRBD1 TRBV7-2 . CASSSTGDSPLHF TGTGCCAGCAGCTCGACAGGGGATTCACCCCTCCACTTT
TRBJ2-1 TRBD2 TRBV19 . CASSIEVLAGRYEQFF TGTGCCAGTAGTATAGAGGTCCTAGCGGGGCGCTATGAGCAGTTCTTC
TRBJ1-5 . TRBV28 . CASSAGGGYNQPQHF TGTGCCAGCAGTGCGGGAGGTGGTTACAATCAGCCCCAGCATTTT
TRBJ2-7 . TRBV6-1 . CASSAGQTYEQYF TGTGCCAGCAGTGCAGGACAGACCTACGAGCAGTACTTC